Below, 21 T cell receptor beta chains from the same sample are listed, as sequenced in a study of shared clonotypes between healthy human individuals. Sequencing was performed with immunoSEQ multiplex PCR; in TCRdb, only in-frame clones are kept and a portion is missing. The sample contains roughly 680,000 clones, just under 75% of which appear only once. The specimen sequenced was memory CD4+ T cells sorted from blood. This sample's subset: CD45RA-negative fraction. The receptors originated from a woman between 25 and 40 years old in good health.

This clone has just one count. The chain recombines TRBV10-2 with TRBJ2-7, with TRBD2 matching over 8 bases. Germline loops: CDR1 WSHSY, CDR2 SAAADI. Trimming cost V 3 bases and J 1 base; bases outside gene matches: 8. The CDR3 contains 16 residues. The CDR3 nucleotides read TGCGCCAGCAGTGACCACGGGGCGGGAGGTTCCTACGAGCAGTACTTC. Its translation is CASSDHGAGGSYEQYF.

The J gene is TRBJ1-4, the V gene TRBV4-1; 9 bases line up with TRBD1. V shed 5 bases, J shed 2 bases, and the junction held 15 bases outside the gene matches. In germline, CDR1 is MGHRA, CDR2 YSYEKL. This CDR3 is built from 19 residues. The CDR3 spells CASSVLPGQGIGTNEKLFF. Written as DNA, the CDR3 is TGCGCCAGCAGCGTTCTACCGGGACAGGGAATCGGCACTAATGAAAAACTGTTTTTT.

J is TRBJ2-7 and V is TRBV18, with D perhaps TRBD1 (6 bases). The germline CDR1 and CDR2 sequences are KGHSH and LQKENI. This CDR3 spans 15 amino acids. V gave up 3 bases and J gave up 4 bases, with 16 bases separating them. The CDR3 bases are TGTGCCAGCTCACCTGTCCAGGGGATGGGGTACGAGCAGTACTTC. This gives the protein CASSPVQGMGYEQYF.

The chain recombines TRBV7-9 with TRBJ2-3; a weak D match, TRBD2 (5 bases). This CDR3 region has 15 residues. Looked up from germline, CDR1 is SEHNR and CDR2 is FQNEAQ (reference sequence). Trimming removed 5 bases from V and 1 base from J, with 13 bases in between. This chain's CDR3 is CASSPSGWGTDTQYF. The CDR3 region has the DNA TGTGCCAGCAGCCCATCGGGGTGGGGCACAGATACGCAGTATTTT. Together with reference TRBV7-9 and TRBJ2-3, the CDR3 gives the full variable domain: DTGVSQNPRHKITKRGQNVTFRCDPISEHNRLYWYRQTLGQGPEFLTYFQNEAQLEKSRLLSDRFSAERPKGSFSTLEIQRTEQGDSAMYLCASSPSGWGTDTQYFGPGTRLTVL.

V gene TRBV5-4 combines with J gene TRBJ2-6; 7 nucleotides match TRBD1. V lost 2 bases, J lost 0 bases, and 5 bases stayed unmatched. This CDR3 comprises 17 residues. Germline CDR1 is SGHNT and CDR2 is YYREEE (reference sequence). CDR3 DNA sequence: TGTGCCAGCAGCTTACAGGGGACATTCTCTGGGGCCAACGTCCTGACTTTC. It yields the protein CASSLQGTFSGANVLTF.

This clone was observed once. CDR3 region: CASSPGTVNTGELFF. DNA for the CDR3: TGTGCCAGCAGCCCCGGGACAGTGAACACCGGGGAGCTGTTTTTT. The gene calls are TRBV7-6 and TRBJ2-2; 7 bases map to TRBD1. Per germline, CDR1 SGHVS and CDR2 FNYEAQ. The CDR3 has 15 amino acids. Trimming at V came to 5 bases and at J to 1 base, leaving 4 bases not matched to a gene.

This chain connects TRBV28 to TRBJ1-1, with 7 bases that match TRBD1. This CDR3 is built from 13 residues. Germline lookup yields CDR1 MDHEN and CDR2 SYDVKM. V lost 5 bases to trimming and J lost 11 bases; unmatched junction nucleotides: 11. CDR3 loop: CASSPGTAIYAFF. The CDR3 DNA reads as TGTGCCAGCAGTCCCGGGACAGCTATTTACGCTTTCTTT. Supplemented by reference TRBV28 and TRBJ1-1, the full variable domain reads DVKVTQSSRYLVKRTGEKVFLECVQDMDHENMFWYRQDPGLGLRLIYFSYDVKMKEKGDIPEGYSVSREKKERFSLILESASTNQTSMYLCASSPGTAIYAFFGQGTRLTVV.

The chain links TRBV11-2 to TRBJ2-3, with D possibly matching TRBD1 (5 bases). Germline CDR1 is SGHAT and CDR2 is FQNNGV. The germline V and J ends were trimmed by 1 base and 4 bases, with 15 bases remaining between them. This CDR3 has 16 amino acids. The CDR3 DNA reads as TGTGCCAGCAGCTTAGTGGCGGCAGGGATTCCAGATACGCAGTATTTT. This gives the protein CASSLVAAGIPDTQYF.

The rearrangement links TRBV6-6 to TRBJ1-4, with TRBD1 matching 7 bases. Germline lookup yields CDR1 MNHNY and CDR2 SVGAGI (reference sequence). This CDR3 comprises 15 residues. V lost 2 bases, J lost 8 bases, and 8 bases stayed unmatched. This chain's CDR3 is CASSYPGGAREKLFF. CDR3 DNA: TGTGCCAGCAGTTACCCAGGGGGGGCGCGGGAAAAACTGTTTTTT.

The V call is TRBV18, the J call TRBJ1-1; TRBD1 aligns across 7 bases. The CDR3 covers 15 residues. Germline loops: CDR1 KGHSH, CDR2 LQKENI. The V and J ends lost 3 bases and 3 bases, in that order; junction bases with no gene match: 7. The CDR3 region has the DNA TGTGCCAGCTCACCTCGACAGGGAGGGGACACTGAAGCTTTCTTT. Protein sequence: CASSPRQGGDTEAFF.

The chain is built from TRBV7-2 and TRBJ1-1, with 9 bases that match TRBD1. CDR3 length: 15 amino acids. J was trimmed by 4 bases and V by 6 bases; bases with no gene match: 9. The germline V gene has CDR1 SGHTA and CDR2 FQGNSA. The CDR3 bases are TGTGCCAGCAGGCGAACACAGGGGGCGGTCACTGAAGCTTTCTTT. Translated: CASRRTQGAVTEAFF.

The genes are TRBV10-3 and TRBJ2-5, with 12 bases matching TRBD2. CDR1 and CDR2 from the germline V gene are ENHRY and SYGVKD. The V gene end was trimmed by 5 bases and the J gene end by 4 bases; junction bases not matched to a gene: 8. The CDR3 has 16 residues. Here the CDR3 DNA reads TGTGCCATCAGTTCTAGCGGGAGGGCCACGGGAGAGACCCAGTACTTC. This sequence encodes CAISSSGRATGETQYF.

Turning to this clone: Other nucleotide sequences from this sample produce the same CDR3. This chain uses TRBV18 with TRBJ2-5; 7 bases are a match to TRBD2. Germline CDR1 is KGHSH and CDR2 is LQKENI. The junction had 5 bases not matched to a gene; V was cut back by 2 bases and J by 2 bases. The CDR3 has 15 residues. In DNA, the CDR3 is TGTGCCAGCTCACCATCGCCTAGCGGACAAGAGACCCAGTACTTC. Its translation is CASSPSPSGQETQYF.

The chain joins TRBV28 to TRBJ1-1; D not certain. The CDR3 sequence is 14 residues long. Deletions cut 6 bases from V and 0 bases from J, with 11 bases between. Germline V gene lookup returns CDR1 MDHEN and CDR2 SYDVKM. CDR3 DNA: TGTGCCAGCAGACCTGGGTCCATGAACACTGAAGCTTTCTTT. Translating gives CASRPGSMNTEAFF.

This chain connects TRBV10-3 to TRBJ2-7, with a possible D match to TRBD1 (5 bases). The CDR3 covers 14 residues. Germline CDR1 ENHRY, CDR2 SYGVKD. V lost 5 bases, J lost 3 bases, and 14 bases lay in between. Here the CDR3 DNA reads TGTGCCATCAGTTCAGGGTCACCGCGCTACGAGCAGTACTTC. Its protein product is CAISSGSPRYEQYF.

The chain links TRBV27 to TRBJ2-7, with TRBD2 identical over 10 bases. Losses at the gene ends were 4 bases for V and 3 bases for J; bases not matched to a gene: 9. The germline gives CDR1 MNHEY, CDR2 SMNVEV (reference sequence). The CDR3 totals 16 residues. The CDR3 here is CASSSISGRGLYEQYF. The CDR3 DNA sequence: TGTGCCAGCAGTTCAATCAGCGGGAGGGGACTCTACGAGCAGTACTTC.

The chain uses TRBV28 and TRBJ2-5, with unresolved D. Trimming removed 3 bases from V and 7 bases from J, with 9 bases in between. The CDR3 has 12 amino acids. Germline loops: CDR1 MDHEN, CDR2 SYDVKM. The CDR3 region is CASSFSPGTQYF. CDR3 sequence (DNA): TGTGCCAGCAGTTTTTCCCCGGGGACCCAGTACTTC.

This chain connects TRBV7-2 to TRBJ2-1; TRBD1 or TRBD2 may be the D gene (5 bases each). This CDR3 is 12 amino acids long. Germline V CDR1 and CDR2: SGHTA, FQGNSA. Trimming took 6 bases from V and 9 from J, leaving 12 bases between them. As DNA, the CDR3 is TGTGCCAGCAGAGCAACCGGGACTGAGCAGTTCTTC. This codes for CASRATGTEQFF.

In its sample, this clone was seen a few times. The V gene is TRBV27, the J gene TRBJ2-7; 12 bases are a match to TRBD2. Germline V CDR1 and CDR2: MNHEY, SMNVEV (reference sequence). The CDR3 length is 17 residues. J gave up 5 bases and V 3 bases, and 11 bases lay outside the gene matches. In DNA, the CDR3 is TGTGCCAGCAGTTTGGAACGTCCTAGCGGGAGGGCAAACGAGCAGTACTTC. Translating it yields CASSLERPSGRANEQYF.

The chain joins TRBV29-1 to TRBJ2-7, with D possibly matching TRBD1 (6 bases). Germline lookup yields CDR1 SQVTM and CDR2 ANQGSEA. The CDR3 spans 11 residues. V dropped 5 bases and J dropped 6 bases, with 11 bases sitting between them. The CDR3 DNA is TGCAGCGTTTCTGAGGGGGTCGAGCAGTACTTC. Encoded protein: CSVSEGVEQYF.

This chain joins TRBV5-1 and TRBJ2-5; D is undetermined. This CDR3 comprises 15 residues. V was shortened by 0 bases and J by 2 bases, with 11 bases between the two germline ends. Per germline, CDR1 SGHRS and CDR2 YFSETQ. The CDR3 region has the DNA TGCGCCAGCAGCTTGGGGGCCAGGCTACAAGAGACCCAGTACTTC. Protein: CASSLGARLQETQYF.